These 13 T cell receptor beta chains were sequenced from one sample in a study of neurological immune-mediated disorders. TCRdb re-called the 5' RACE reads with MiXCR, one entry per CDR3 protein. This table holds tens of thousands of distinct CDR3 sequences, under 14% found once. Specimen: CD4+ T cells from blood. The origin of the receptors is a woman aged 30 to 39 with HTLV-1-associated myelopathy (HAM/TSP).

There are many counts of this clonotype. The V gene is TRBV7-2, the J gene TRBJ1-2; TRBD1 matches 9 bases. The CDR3 extends over 14 amino acids. V was clipped by 7 bases and J by 0 bases; unmatched bases: 3. CDR1 is SGHTA and CDR2 is FQGNSA in the germline V gene. The CDR3 sequence: CASITGGANYGYTF. DNA of the CDR3: TGTGCCAGCATTACAGGGGGCGCTAACTATGGCTACACCTTC.

In this sample, this clonotype turned up a few times. An end of the junction differs from the germline gene, which may be a read error. The rearrangement uses TRBV30 and TRBJ1-6, with D uncertain. The CDR3 sequence is 13 residues long. Germline CDR1 GTSNPN, CDR2 SVGIG (reference sequence). DNA for the CDR3: TGTACCTGGAGTGCGCCGTATAATTCACCCATCCACTTT. It yields the protein CTWSAPYNSPIHF. Together with reference TRBV30 and TRBJ1-6, the CDR3 gives the full variable domain: SQTIHQWPATLVQPVGSPLSLECTVEGTSNPNLYWYRQAAGRGLQLLFYSVGIGQISSEVPQNLSASRPQDRQFILSSKKLLLSDSGFYLCTWSAPYNSPIHFGNGTRLTVT.

This clonotype showed up many times. The chain employs TRBV5-6 and TRBJ1-6; TRBD1 matches 10 bases. The CDR3 covers 18 residues. CDR1 and CDR2 from the germline V gene are SGHDT and YYEEEE. V was pared by 8 bases and J by 10 bases, with 21 bases of the junction left unmatched. DNA for the CDR3: TGTGCCAGGAGGAGAAGTTCCACAAGGGACAGGGGACGATCACCCCTCCACTTT. Residues: CARRRSSTRDRGRSPLHF.

This clonotype was observed at least ten times. The CDR3 DNA sequence: TGCGCCAGCAGCTTGGCCGGGTTCGGGAACGAGCAGTACTTC. Residues: CASSLAGFGNEQYF. J is TRBJ2-7 and V is TRBV5-1; D is perhaps TRBD2 (5 bases). The CDR3 has 14 residues. Trimming cost V 0 bases and J 5 bases, with 12 bases left between them. Per the germline V gene, CDR1 is SGHRS and CDR2 is YFSETQ.

This clonotype was detected many times. The genes are TRBV24-1 and TRBJ2-3, with D uncertain. The CDR3 contains 15 residues. CDR1 KGHDR and CDR2 SFDVKD come from the germline V gene. V was pared by 4 bases and J by 1 base, with 11 bases between. The DNA for the CDR3 is TGTGCCACCAGTGAAGCAGGCCGAGGCACAGATACGCAGTATTTT. This sequence encodes CATSEAGRGTDTQYF.

At least ten counts were recorded for this clonotype. The chain joins TRBV3-1 to TRBJ1-5; perhaps TRBD1 as D (5 bases). Deletions cut 3 bases from V and 6 bases from J, with 27 bases between. The CDR3 is 19 amino acids. Per germline, CDR1 LGHDT and CDR2 YNNKEL (reference sequence). In nucleotides, the CDR3 is TGTGCCAGCAGCCAGGGCTGGGCAGGGCGGTACGGGTCGAGTCAGCCCCAGCATTTT. Protein: CASSQGWAGRYGSSQPQHF.

About this clonotype itself: At one boundary the junction diverges from the germline segment, which might be a read error. V is TRBV12-3 or TRBV12-4 and J is TRBJ2-1; perhaps TRBD1 as D (6 bases). This CDR3 is 15 amino acids long. The CDR3 region is CASSLRGNSYNEKFF. CDR3 sequence (DNA): TGTGCCAGCAGTCTCAGGGGTAACTCATACAATGAGAAGTTCTTC.

This clonotype was recorded many times. The V and J genes are TRBV7-9 and TRBJ2-6; D call uncertain. There are 15 residues in the CDR3. Between the trimmed V and J ends, which lost 7 bases and 0 bases, there was a span of 10 bases. Germline assignment: CDR1 SEHNR and CDR2 FQNEAQ (reference sequence). The DNA for the CDR3 is TGTGCCAGCACCGTTGCTGGCTCTGGGGCCAACGTCCTGACTTTC. Its protein is CASTVAGSGANVLTF.

On this clonotype: The DNA is omitted, as the CDR3 cannot be located on it reliably, and the CDR3 follows TCRdb's listing. This rearrangement joins TRBV20-1 to TRBJ2-7; the table calls TRBD2, which could not be checked here. Germline assignment: CDR1 DFQATT and CDR2 SNEGSKA (reference sequence). The CDR3 adds up to 24 amino acids, both ends counted. The CDR3 here is CSARDSGNIQYFGAGTSGGYEQYF.

This clonotype was detected many times. The J gene is TRBJ2-7, the V gene TRBV20-1; D may correspond to TRBD1 or TRBD2 (5 bases each). Germline V gene lookup returns CDR1 DFQATT and CDR2 SNEGSKA (reference sequence). The CDR3 is 12 amino acids. V lost 6 bases, J lost 2 bases, and 11 bases lay in between. The CDR3 DNA reads as TGCAGTGCGAGAAAGGGACCCTACGAGCAGTACTTC. It codes for CSARKGPYEQYF.

This chain connects TRBV20-1 to TRBJ1-1; D not certain. Germline V CDR1 and CDR2: DFQATT, SNEGSKA (reference sequence). The V and J ends lost 4 bases and 1 base respectively, with 7 bases between them. This CDR3 region has 12 residues. The CDR3 region is CSAIAQNTEAFF. In nucleotides, the CDR3 is TGCAGTGCTATAGCACAGAACACTGAAGCTTTCTTT.

The sample holds many counts of this clonotype. The chain links TRBV20-1 to TRBJ2-4, with D perhaps TRBD2 (7 bases). Per germline, CDR1 DFQATT and CDR2 SNEGSKA (reference sequence). The CDR3 extends over 17 amino acids. V was shortened by 1 base and J by 5 bases, with 21 bases between the two germline ends. CDR3 DNA sequence: TGCAGTGCTAGAGTCGGCCCGGGGGGCGGAAGACAAAACATTCAGTACTTC. Its translation: CSARVGPGGGRQNIQYF.

This clonotype has ten or more counts. The chain combines TRBV11-2 with TRBJ2-1; the D is unclear. The CDR3 contains 11 residues. V was shortened by 8 bases and J by 10 bases, with 12 bases between the two germline ends. Germline CDR1 SGHAT, CDR2 FQNNGV. The CDR3 coding sequence is TGTGCCAGCGCTTTTCTTGGCGAGCAGTTCTTC. This sequence encodes CASAFLGEQFF.